The TCR beta chain described here comes from a study of blood T cell repertoires in COVID-19. The repertoire was sequenced with immunoSEQ multiplex PCR; TCRdb's copy has only in-frame clones and lacks some. The sample holds 170,000 or so clones; approximately 80% are singletons and the top ten take approximately 2.9%. CDR1 and CDR2 from the germline V gene are MNHNY and SVGAGI (reference sequence). The CDR3 runs to 14 residues. Trimming pared 6 bases from V and 3 bases from J, leaving 13 bases between. The specimen sequenced was peripheral blood. The clonotype comes from a woman aged 55-69 years with acute or convalescent COVID-19. The rearrangement links TRBV6-6 to TRBJ2-3, with D possibly being TRBD2 (5 bases). The CDR3 DNA reads as TGTGCCAGCAGCGACACCGGGGATACAGATACGCAGTATTTT. This codes for CASSDTGDTDTQYF.